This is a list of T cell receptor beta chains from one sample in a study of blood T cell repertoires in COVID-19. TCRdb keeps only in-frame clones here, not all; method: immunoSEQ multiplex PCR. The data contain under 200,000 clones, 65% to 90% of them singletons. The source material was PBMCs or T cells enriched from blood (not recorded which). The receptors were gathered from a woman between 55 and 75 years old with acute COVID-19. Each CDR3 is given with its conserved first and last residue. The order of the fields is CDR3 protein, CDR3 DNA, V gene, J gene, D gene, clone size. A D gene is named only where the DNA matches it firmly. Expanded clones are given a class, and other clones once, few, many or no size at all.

CDR3: CASRGLAGYTF
DNA: TGTGCCAGTAGAGGATTAGCTGGCTACACCTTC
V: TRBV19
J: TRBJ1-2
D: .
size: .

CDR3: CASSQYASGPPGHSYNEQFF
DNA: TGTGCCAGCAGCCAATACGCTAGCGGCCCACCTGGGCACTCCTACAATGAGCAGTTCTTC
V: TRBV3-1/TRBV3-2
J: TRBJ2-1
D: TRBD2
size: .

CDR3: CASSRGGTTDTQYF
DNA: TGTGCCAGCTCACGCGGGGGTACCACAGATACGCAGTATTTT
V: TRBV18
J: TRBJ2-3
D: TRBD2
size: few

CDR3: CASSDQLRPEQFF
DNA: TGTGCCAGCAGCGATCAATTGAGGCCCGAGCAGTTCTTC
V: TRBV7-9
J: TRBJ2-1
D: .
size: .

CDR3: CASSSSDRTSYEQYF
DNA: TGTGCCAGCAGCTCCAGTGACAGAACCTCCTACGAGCAGTACTTC
V: TRBV7-6
J: TRBJ2-7
D: .
size: .

CDR3: CATRTAMNTEAFF
DNA: TGTGCCACCAGGACAGCAATGAACACTGAAGCTTTCTTT
V: TRBV5-4
J: TRBJ1-1
D: .
size: once

CDR3: CASSGPTPQGNNSPLHF
DNA: TGTGCCAGCAGCGGACCCACCCCGCAGGGGAATAATTCACCCCTCCACTTT
V: TRBV9
J: TRBJ1-6
D: .
size: .

CDR3: CASSSRLNSGNTIYF
DNA: TGTGCCAGCAGCTCCAGGTTGAACTCTGGAAACACCATATATTTT
V: TRBV11-2
J: TRBJ1-3
D: .
size: .

CDR3: CASSHGQATGELFF
DNA: TGTGCCAGCAGCCATGGCCAGGCCACCGGGGAGCTGTTTTTT
V: TRBV11-3
J: TRBJ2-2
D: .
size: .

CDR3: CASSQVNYGYTF
DNA: TGTGCCAGCAGTCAGGTTAACTATGGCTACACCTTC
V: TRBV6-2/TRBV6-3
J: TRBJ1-2
D: .
size: once

CDR3: CAGRTSVGQETQYF
DNA: TGTGCCGGACGGACTAGCGTAGGGCAAGAGACCCAGTACTTC
V: TRBV30
J: TRBJ2-5
D: TRBD2
size: .